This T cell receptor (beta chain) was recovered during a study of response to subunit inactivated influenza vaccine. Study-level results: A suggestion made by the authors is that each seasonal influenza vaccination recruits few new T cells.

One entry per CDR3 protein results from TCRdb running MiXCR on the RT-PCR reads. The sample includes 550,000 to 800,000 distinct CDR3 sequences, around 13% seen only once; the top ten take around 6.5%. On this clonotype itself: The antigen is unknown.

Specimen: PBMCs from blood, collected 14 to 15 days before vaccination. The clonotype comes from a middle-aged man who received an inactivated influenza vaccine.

In DNA, the CDR3 is TGTGCCACCCGAATTAGTACACCTGGGGAGCTGTTTTTT. It specifies CATRISTPGELFF. The rearrangement uses TRBV10-3 and TRBJ2-2; D remains ambiguous. The CDR3 is 13 residues long. Trimming shortened V by 10 bases and J by 8 bases, and 17 bases separated the two germline ends. The germline V gene has CDR1 ENHRY and CDR2 SYGVKD.